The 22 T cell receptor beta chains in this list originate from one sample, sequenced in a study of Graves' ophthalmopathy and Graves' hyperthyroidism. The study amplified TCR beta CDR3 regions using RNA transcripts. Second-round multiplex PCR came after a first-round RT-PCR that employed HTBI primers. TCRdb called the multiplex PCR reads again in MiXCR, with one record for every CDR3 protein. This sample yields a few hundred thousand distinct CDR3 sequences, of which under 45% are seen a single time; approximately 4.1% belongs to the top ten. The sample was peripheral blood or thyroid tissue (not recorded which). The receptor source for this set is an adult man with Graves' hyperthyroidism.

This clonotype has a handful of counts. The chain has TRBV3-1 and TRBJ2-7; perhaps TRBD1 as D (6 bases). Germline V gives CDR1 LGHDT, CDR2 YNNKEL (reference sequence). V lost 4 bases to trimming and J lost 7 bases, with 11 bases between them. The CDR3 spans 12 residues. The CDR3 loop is CASSPNREEQYF. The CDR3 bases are TGTGCCAGCAGCCCTAACAGGGAAGAGCAGTACTTC.

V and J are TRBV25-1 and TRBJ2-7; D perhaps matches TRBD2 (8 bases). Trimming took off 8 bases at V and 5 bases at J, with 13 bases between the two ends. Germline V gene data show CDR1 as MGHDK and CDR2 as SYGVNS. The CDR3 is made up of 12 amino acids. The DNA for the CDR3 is TGTGCCAGCTCGGGAGGGGGCCACGAGCAGTACTTC. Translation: CASSGGGHEQYF.

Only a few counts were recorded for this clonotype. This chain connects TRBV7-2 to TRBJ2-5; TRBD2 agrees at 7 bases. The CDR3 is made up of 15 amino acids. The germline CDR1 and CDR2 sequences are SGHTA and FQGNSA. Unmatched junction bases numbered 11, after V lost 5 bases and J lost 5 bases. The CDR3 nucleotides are TGTGCCAGCAGCGGGGAGGGCCAGCACGTGGAGACCCAGTACTTC. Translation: CASSGEGQHVETQYF.

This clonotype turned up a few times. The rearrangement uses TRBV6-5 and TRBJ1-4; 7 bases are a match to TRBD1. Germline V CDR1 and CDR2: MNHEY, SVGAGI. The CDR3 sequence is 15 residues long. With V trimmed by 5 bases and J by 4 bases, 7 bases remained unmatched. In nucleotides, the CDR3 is TGTGCCAGCAGTCCCACCGGGACAGATAATGAAAAACTGTTTTTT. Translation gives CASSPTGTDNEKLFF.

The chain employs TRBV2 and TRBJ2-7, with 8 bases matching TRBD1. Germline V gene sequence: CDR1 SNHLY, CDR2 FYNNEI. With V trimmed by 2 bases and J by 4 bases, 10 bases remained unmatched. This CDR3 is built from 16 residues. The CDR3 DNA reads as TGTGCCAGCAGTGAAACGGACAGGGTAGCCCGTTACGAGCAGTACTTC. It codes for CASSETDRVARYEQYF.

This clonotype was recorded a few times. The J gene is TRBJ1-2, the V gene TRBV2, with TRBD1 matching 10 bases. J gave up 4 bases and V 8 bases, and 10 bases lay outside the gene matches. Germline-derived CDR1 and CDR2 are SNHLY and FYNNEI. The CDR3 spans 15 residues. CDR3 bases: TGTGCCAGCTCACCACGACAGGGGGCGAGCTATGGCTACACCTTC. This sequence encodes CASSPRQGASYGYTF.

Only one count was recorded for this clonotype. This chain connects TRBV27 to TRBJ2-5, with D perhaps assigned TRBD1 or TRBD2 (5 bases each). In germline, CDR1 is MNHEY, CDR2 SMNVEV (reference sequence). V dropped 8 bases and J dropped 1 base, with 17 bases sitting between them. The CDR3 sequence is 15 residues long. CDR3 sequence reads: CASSPPGRPQETQYF. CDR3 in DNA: TGTGCCAGCTCACCGCCGGGACGGCCCCAAGAGACCCAGTACTTC.

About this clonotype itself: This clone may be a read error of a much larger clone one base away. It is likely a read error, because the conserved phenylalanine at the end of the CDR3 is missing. The CDR3 here is CASSSRLAGYYEQYS. Written as DNA, the CDR3 is TGTGCCAGCAGCTCTCGACTAGCGGGATATTACGAGCAGTACTCC. This chain joins TRBV7-9 and TRBJ2-7; 11 bases align to TRBD2. V lost 4 bases and J lost 4; bases outside the gene matches: 6. Germline loops: CDR1 SEHNR, CDR2 FQNEAQ (reference sequence). CDR3 size: 15 residues.

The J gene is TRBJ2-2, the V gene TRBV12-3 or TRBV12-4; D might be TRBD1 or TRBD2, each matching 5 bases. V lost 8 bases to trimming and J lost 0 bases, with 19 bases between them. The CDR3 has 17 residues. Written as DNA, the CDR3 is TGTGCCAGCGGCACCGGCAGAGGGGCCGCGAACACCGGGGAGCTGTTTTTT. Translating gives CASGTGRGAANTGELFF.

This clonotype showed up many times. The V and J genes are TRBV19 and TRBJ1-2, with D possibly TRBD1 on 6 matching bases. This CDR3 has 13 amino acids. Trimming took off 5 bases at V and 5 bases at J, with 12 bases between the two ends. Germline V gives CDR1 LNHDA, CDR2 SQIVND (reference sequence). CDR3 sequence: CASSPRTVYGYTF. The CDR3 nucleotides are TGTGCCAGTAGTCCGAGGACAGTTTATGGCTACACCTTC.

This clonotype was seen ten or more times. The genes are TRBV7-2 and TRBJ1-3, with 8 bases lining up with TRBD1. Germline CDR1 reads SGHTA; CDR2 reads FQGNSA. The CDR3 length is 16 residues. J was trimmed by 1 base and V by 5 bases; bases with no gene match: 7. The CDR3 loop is CASSAGGKLSGNTIYF. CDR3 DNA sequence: TGTGCCAGCAGCGCAGGGGGCAAACTATCTGGAAACACCATATATTTT.

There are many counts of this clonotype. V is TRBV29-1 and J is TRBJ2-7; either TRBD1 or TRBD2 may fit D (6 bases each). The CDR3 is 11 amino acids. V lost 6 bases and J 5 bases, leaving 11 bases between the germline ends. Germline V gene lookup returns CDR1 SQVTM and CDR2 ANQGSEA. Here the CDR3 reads CSVLGGNEQYF. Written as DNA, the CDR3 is TGCAGCGTCCTGGGGGGCAACGAGCAGTACTTC.

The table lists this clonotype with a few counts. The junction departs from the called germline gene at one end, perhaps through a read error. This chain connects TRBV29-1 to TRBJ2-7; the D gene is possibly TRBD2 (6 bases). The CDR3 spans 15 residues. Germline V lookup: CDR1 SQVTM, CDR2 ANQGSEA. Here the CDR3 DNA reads TGCAGCGTTGCCCCTGGGGTCGGGAGCTCCTACGAGCGGTACTTC. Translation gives CSVAPGVGSSYERYF.

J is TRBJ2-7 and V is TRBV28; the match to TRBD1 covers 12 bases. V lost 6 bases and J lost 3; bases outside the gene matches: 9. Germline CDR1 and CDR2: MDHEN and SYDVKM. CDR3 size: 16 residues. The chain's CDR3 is CASSDLGDRGHYEQYF. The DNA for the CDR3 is TGTGCCAGCAGCGACCTAGGGGACAGGGGGCACTACGAGCAGTACTTC.

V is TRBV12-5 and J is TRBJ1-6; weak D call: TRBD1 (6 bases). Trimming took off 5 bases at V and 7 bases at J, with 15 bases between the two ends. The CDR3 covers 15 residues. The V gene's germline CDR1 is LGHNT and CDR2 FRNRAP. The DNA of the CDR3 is TGTGCTAGTGGTACCAGGACAGCGTTAAATTCACCCCTCCACTTT. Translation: CASGTRTALNSPLHF.

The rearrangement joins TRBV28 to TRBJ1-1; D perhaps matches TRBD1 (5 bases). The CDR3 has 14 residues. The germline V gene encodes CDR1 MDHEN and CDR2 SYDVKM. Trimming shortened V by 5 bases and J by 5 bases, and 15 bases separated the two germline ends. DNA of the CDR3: TGTGCCAGCAGTGCCAGGGCGGTGGTGACTGAAGCTTTCTTT. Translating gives CASSARAVVTEAFF.

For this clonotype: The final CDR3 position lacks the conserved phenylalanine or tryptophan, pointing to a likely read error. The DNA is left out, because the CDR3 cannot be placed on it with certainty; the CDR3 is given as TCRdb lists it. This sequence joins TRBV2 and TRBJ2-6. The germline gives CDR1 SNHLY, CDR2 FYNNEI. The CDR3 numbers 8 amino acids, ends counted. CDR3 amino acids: CASSGAGL.

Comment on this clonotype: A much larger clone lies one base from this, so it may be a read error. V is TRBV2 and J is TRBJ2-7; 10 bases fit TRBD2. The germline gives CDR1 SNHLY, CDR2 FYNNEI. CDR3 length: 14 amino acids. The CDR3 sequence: CASTSGRARYEQCF. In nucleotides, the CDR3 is TGTGCCAGCACCAGCGGGAGGGCCCGGTACGAGCAGTGCTTC. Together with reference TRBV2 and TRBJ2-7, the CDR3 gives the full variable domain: EPEVTQTPSHQVTQMGQEVILRCVPISNHLYFYWYRQILGQKVEFLVSFYNNEISEKSEIFDDQFSVERPDGSNFTLKIRSTKLEDSAMYFCASTSGRARYEQCFGPGTRLTVT.

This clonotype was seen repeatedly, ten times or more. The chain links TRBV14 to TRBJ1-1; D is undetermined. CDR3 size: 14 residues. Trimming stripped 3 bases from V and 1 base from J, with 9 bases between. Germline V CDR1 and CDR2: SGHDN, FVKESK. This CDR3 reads CASSQARRNTEAFF. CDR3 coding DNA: TGTGCCAGCAGCCAGGCCCGAAGGAACACTGAAGCTTTCTTT.

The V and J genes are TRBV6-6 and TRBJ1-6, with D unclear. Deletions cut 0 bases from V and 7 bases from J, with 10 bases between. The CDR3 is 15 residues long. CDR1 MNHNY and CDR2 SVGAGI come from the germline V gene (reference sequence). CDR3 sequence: CASSYSRPENSPLHF. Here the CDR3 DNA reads TGTGCCAGCAGTTACTCCAGGCCTGAAAATTCACCCCTCCACTTT.

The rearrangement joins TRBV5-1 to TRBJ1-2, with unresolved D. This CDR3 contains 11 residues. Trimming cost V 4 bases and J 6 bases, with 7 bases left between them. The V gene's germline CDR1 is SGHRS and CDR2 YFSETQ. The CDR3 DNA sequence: TGCGCCAGCAGCGACCTGGATGGCTACACCTTC. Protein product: CASSDLDGYTF. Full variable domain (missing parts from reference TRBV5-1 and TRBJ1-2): KAGVTQTPRYLIKTRGQQVTLSCSPISGHRSVSWYQQTPGQGLQFLFEYFSETQRNKGNFPGRFSGRQFSNSRSEMNVSTLELGDSALYLCASSDLDGYTFGSGTRLTVV.

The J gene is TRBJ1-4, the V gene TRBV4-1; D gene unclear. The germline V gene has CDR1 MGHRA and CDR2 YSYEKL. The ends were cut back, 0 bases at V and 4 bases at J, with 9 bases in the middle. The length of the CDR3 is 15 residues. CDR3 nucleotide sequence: TGCGCCAGCAGCCAAGAGGCGGGGATTAATGAAAAACTGTTTTTT. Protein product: CASSQEAGINEKLFF.